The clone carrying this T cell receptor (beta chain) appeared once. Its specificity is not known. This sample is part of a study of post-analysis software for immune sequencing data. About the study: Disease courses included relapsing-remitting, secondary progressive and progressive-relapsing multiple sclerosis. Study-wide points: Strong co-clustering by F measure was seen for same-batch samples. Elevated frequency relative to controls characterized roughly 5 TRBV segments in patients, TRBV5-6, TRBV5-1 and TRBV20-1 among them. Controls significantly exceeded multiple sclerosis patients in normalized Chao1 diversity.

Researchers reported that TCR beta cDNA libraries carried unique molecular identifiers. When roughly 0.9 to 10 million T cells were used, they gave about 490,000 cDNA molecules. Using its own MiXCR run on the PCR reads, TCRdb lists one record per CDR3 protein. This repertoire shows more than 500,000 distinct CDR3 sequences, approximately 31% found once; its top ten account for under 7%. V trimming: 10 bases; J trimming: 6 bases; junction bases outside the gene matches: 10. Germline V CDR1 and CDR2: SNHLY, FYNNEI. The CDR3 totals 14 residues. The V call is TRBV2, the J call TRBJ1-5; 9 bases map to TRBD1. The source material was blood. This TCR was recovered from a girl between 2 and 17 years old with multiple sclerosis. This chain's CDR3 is CATNRDRASQPQHF. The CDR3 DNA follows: TGTGCCACAAATAGGGACAGGGCAAGTCAGCCCCAGCATTTT.